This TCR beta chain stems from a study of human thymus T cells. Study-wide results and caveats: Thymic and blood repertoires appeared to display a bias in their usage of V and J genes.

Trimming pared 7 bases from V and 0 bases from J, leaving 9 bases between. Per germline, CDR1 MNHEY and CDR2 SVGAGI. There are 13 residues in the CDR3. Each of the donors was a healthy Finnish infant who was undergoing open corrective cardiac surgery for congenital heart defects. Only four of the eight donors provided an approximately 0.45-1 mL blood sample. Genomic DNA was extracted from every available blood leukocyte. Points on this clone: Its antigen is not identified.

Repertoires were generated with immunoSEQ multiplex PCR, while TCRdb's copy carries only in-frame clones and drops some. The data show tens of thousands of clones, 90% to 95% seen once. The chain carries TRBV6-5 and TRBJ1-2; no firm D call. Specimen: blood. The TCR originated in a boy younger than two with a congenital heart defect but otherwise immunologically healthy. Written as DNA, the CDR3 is TGTGCCAGCATGCGTCAGGCTAACTATGGCTACACCTTC. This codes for CASMRQANYGYTF.